The 19 T cell receptor beta chains reported below all come from one sample, sequenced in a study of T cell responses to AZD1222 COVID-19 vaccine (TCRdb year 2021). The library was built by means of the immunoSEQ multiplex PCR assay. Drawn from immuneACCESS, this table holds only the in-frame rearrangements with V and J called that TCRdb kept. Clones are partly lost; checked studies trace under half to an unresolved V gene and leave the rest unexplained. The sample records 150,000 or so clones, 80% to 95% of which are singletons. Together, the top ten hold approximately 5.4% of the sample. The time point label here, explained by the study, means: baseline before first vaccination. The source was peripheral blood, collected on day 0 of AZD1222 vaccination. The receptor source for this set is an adult in good health.

The CDR3 nucleotides are TGTGCCAGCGCGGGGGGTTGGGGGAGCGACTACGAGCAGTACTTC. Its translation is CASAGGWGSDYEQYF. The V call is TRBV6-5, the J call TRBJ2-7; 8 positions agree with TRBD2. V shed 8 bases, J shed 3 bases, and the junction held 12 bases outside the gene matches. From germline, CDR1 is MNHEY and CDR2 SVGAGI. This CDR3 comprises 15 residues.

This chain links TRBV6-6 with TRBJ1-6; 7 bases match TRBD1. The J segment lost 0 bases and the V segment lost 5 bases, leaving 10 bases of the junction unmatched. CDR3 length: 18 residues. Germline V gene lookup returns CDR1 MNHNY and CDR2 SVGAGI (reference sequence). The CDR3 is CASSPRTGLSSYNSPLHF. The CDR3 bases are TGTGCCAGCAGTCCGCGGACAGGACTGAGCTCCTATAATTCACCCCTCCACTTT.

The chain couples TRBV28 to TRBJ2-1; TRBD1 is a possible D gene (6 bases). Germline lookup yields CDR1 MDHEN and CDR2 SYDVKM. V was cut by 11 bases and J by 7 bases, with 18 bases left in between. The length of the CDR3 is 13 residues. The DNA for the CDR3 is TGTGCCCTGGGGAAGGGGGAGAGGAATGAGCAGTTCTTC. This codes for CALGKGERNEQFF.

The chain uses TRBV3-1 (or the pseudogene TRBV3-2) and TRBJ1-5; D call uncertain. Trimming took 1 base from V and 3 from J, leaving 4 bases between them. CDR1 and CDR2 (germline): LGHDT, YNNKEL (reference sequence). The CDR3 contains 13 residues. CDR3 loop: CASSQGHNQPQHF. In DNA form, the CDR3 reads TGTGCCAGCAGCCAAGGACACAATCAGCCCCAGCATTTT.

The rearrangement uses TRBV1 and TRBJ2-1; the table's D call TRBD2 went unverified against the DNA. TRBV1 is a known pseudogene. CDR3 length: 17 amino acids. The CDR3 bases are TGCACCAGCAGCCCGGGGCGGGGGGGGCCCCTTTACAATGAGCAGTTCTTC. This encodes CTSSPGRGGPLYNEQFF.

This clone occurred once. The chain has TRBV5-1 and TRBJ2-1; TRBD1 matches 11 bases. Per the germline V gene, CDR1 is SGHRS and CDR2 is YFSETQ. Trimming cost V 4 bases and J 5 bases; bases outside gene matches: 11. The CDR3 extends over 17 amino acids. The CDR3 sequence: CASSRPGTGGVDNEQFF. In DNA form, the CDR3 reads TGCGCCAGCAGCCGTCCCGGGACAGGGGGAGTTGACAATGAGCAGTTCTTC.

The chain couples TRBV3-1 (or the pseudogene TRBV3-2) to TRBJ1-4; a weak D match, TRBD1 (5 bases). The CDR3 runs 14 residues. Trimming cost V 4 bases and J 3 bases, with 9 bases left between them. CDR1 is LGHDT, CDR2 YNNKEL, per germline (reference sequence). This CDR3 reads CASSPGGSNEKLFF. The CDR3 nucleotides read TGTGCCAGCAGCCCCGGGGGGTCTAATGAAAAACTGTTTTTT.

The V call is TRBV7-9, the J call TRBJ1-4, with D unclear. Germline V lookup: CDR1 SEHNR, CDR2 FQNEAQ (reference sequence). This CDR3 spans 15 amino acids. V lost 3 bases and J lost 0, with 8 bases in between. CDR3 DNA sequence: TGTGCCAGCAGCTTCGGAATGGCAACTAATGAAAAACTGTTTTTT. Its protein is CASSFGMATNEKLFF. Filled out from reference TRBV7-9 and TRBJ1-4, the complete variable domain reads DTGVSQNPRHKITKRGQNVTFRCDPISEHNRLYWYRQTLGQGPEFLTYFQNEAQLEKSRLLSDRFSAERPKGSFSTLEIQRTEQGDSAMYLCASSFGMATNEKLFFGSGTQLSVL.

This chain joins TRBV9 and TRBJ1-6; TRBD1 agrees at 7 bases. Per the germline V gene, CDR1 is SGDLS and CDR2 is YYNGEE. The CDR3 is 14 residues long. J gave up 4 bases and V 6 bases, and 4 bases lay outside the gene matches. CDR3 nucleotides: TGTGCCAGCACTAAGGACAGGTATAATTCACCCCTCCACTTT. Protein: CASTKDRYNSPLHF.

The chain recombines TRBV5-5 with TRBJ2-5, with D perhaps TRBD1 (6 bases). Germline values: CDR1 SGHKS, CDR2 YYEKEE (reference sequence). The ends were cut back, 0 bases at V and 3 bases at J, with 12 bases in the middle. The length of the CDR3 is 15 residues. CDR3 in amino acids: CASSLGPDRKETQYF. The CDR3 DNA follows: TGTGCCAGCAGCTTGGGTCCGGACAGAAAAGAGACCCAGTACTTC. Variable domain in full (rest from reference TRBV5-5 and TRBJ2-5): DAGVTQSPTHLIKTRGQQVTLRCSPISGHKSVSWYQQVLGQGPQFIFQYYEKEERGRGNFPDRFSARQFPNYSSELNVNALLLGDSALYLCASSLGPDRKETQYFGPGTRLLVL.

This chain joins TRBV19 and TRBJ1-1; D possibly corresponds to TRBD1 (6 bases). Between the trimmed V and J ends, which lost 5 bases and 3 bases, there was a span of 10 bases. From germline, CDR1 is LNHDA and CDR2 SQIVND (reference sequence). The CDR3 covers 13 residues. The CDR3 is CASSPQGHTEAFF. The CDR3 DNA is TGTGCCAGTAGTCCGCAGGGGCACACTGAAGCTTTCTTT.

The chain employs TRBV7-9 and TRBJ2-2; tentative D call: TRBD2 (5 bases). Germline V gives CDR1 SEHNR, CDR2 FQNEAQ (reference sequence). Trimming removed 4 bases at V and 5 bases at J, with 14 bases between. The CDR3 has 15 amino acids. CDR3 residues: CASSSYSGETGELFF. In DNA, the CDR3 is TGTGCCAGCAGCTCCTACTCCGGGGAGACCGGGGAGCTGTTTTTT.

The chain carries TRBV19 and TRBJ1-2; a weak D match, TRBD1 (6 bases). The CDR3 extends over 18 amino acids. CDR1 is LNHDA and CDR2 is SQIVND in the germline V gene (reference sequence). V was pared by 7 bases and J by 4 bases, with 28 bases between. Written as DNA, the CDR3 is TGTGCCAGTATGACCATACGTGGGACAAGCCCTTCTTTCTATGGCTACACCTTC. Amino acids: CASMTIRGTSPSFYGYTF.

This sequence joins TRBV2 and TRBJ2-7; 11 bases map to TRBD2. The J segment lost 3 bases and the V segment lost 7 bases, leaving 11 bases of the junction unmatched. The germline V gene has CDR1 SNHLY and CDR2 FYNNEI. The CDR3 has 16 residues. For the CDR3, the DNA is TGTGCCAGCAAGTTACATGTAGGGACTAGCGGCTACGAGCAGTACTTC. Its translation is CASKLHVGTSGYEQYF.

The V and J genes are TRBV24-1 and TRBJ2-1, with a tentative D call TRBD1 (5 bases). Trimming pared 0 bases from V and 7 bases from J, leaving 9 bases between. The germline CDR1 and CDR2 sequences are KGHDR and SFDVKD. The CDR3 has 14 amino acids. CDR3 sequence (DNA): TGTGCCACCAGTGATTTGCAAGGGGATAATGAGCAGTTCTTC. Its translation is CATSDLQGDNEQFF.

The table lists this clone with a count of one. The rearrangement uses TRBV7-9 and TRBJ1-3; TRBD1 matches at 11 bases. V lost 0 bases, J lost 1 base, and 5 bases stayed unmatched. CDR3 length: 18 amino acids. CDR1 is SEHNR and CDR2 is FQNEAQ in the germline V gene (reference sequence). The CDR3 DNA follows: TGTGCCAGCAGCTTAGCTCTAGGACAGGGGGCGTCTGGAAACACCATATATTTT. Encoded protein: CASSLALGQGASGNTIYF.

Regarding this clone: An end of the junction differs from the germline gene, which may be a read error. V and J are TRBV7-7 and TRBJ2-1; TRBD2 is a possible D gene (6 bases). CDR1 and CDR2 from the germline V gene are SSHAT and FNYEAQ (reference sequence). This CDR3 spans 13 amino acids. The DNA for the CDR3 is TGTGCTAGCAGCCGGGGGTCGGGGGATGAGCAGTTCTTC. It translates to CASSRGSGDEQFF.

The chain joins TRBV27 to TRBJ2-1, with D tentatively TRBD2 (6 bases). The CDR3 has 16 residues. The germline CDR1 and CDR2 sequences are MNHEY and SMNVEV (reference sequence). V was cut by 2 bases and J by 2 bases, with 13 bases left in between. CDR3 residues: CASSLRWGVAYNEQFF. In DNA form, the CDR3 reads TGTGCCAGCAGTTTACGGTGGGGGGTAGCCTACAATGAGCAGTTCTTC.

This clone was counted between two and nine times. This chain joins TRBV6-5 and TRBJ1-1; possibly TRBD1 for D (5 bases). The germline V and J ends were trimmed by 4 bases and 10 bases, with 13 bases remaining between them. The CDR3 contains 12 residues. The germline V gene encodes CDR1 MNHEY and CDR2 SVGAGI. The CDR3 DNA sequence: TGTGCCAGCAGTTTGAACGGTGGGGGAGCTTTCTTT. It translates to CASSLNGGGAFF.